This T cell receptor (beta chain) was sequenced in a study of PD-L1 blockade in urothelial cancer. Study as a whole: About nine tenths of the roughly 30 patients comprised males who had bladder-origin urothelial cancer. The researchers analyzed blood 3 weeks (second dose) and 6 weeks after treatment start. Study findings and constraints: Clones that were tumor-associated expanded more in the blood of durable-benefit patients at 3 weeks.

Libraries were prepared by immunoSEQ multiplex PCR; TCRdb keeps only in-frame clonotypes and omits some of them. The table shows around 33,000 clones, with around 80% occurring only once. A single count supports this clone. Its cognate antigen is unknown. This CDR3 contains 15 residues. Trimming removed 4 bases from V and 5 bases from J; junction bases left unmatched: 5. Germline V gene lookup returns CDR1 MNHEY and CDR2 SMNVEV (reference sequence). This clonotype was obtained from a man between 65 and 85 years old with urothelial cancer. Material: PBMCs, obtained around atezolizumab (anti-PD-L1) treatment. This chain links TRBV27 with TRBJ1-4; 9 nucleotides match TRBD1. The CDR3 sequence is CASSSLGTGNEKLFF. DNA of the CDR3: TGTGCCAGCAGTTCCTTAGGGACAGGGAATGAAAAACTGTTTTTT.